Each of the 7 T cell receptor beta chains below was sequenced from the same sample in a study of blood T cells in healthy people across ages. A second PCR, run for about 7 to 11 cycles, used a sample-barcoded 5' primer plus a J-beta primer mix. Each CDR3 protein gets one entry after TCRdb re-called the 5' RACE reads with MiXCR. The table records about 940,000 distinct CDR3 sequences, about 48% of them present only once. What was sequenced was blood. The receptors were gathered from a man younger than 45 in good health.

The rearrangement uses TRBV4-3 and TRBJ2-7; D is possibly TRBD1 (5 bases). With the DNA end fitting TRBJ2-5 better, the J assignment may be wrong. CDR3 length: 16 amino acids. Germline lookup yields CDR1 LGHNA and CDR2 YSLEER. The CDR3 sequence: CASSQDLGRGTETQYF. In DNA, the CDR3 is TGCGCCAGCAGCCAAGATCTGGGGCGAGGAACTGAGACCCAGTACTTC.

The chain employs TRBV28 and TRBJ1-1; 7 nucleotides agree with TRBD1. The CDR3 has 13 residues. V shed 8 bases, J shed 4 bases, and the junction held 7 bases outside the gene matches. CDR1 is MDHEN, CDR2 SYDVKM, per germline. CDR3 nucleotides: TGTGCCAGCGACGGCAGGGGGGGCACTGAAGCTTTCTTT. Amino acids: CASDGRGGTEAFF.

This chain connects TRBV12-3 or TRBV12-4 to TRBJ2-1; TRBD1 agrees at 10 bases. J lost 13 bases, V lost 4 bases, and 4 bases had no gene match. The CDR3 length is 12 residues. CDR3 sequence: CASSSGTGVQFF. In nucleotides, the CDR3 is TGTGCCAGCAGTTCCGGGACAGGGGTTCAGTTCTTC.

This clonotype was seen a handful of times. The chain links TRBV5-1 to TRBJ2-3; 10 bases agree with TRBD2. CDR3 length: 14 residues. In germline, CDR1 is SGHRS, CDR2 YFSETQ. V gave up 6 bases and J gave up 2 bases; unmatched junction bases: 3. This chain's CDR3 is CASTTSGATDTQYF. DNA for the CDR3: TGCGCCAGCACAACTAGCGGGGCCACAGATACGCAGTATTTT.

This clonotype appeared a few times. V and J are TRBV4-2 and TRBJ2-3; 8 nucleotides match TRBD2. Trimming at V came to 0 bases and at J to 2 bases, leaving 1 base not matched to a gene. CDR1 and CDR2 from the germline V gene are LGHNA and YNFKEQ. This CDR3 contains 15 residues. The CDR3 region has the DNA TGTGCCAGCAGCCAAGACGGGGGGGCCACAGATACGCAGTATTTT. As protein: CASSQDGGATDTQYF.

This clonotype was seen a few times. This chain links TRBV7-9 with TRBJ2-5; tentatively, D is TRBD1 or TRBD2 (5 bases each). The CDR3 has 14 amino acids. Germline V gives CDR1 SEHNR, CDR2 FQNEAQ (reference sequence). The germline V and J ends were trimmed by 2 bases and 5 bases, with 12 bases remaining between them. For the CDR3, the DNA is TGTGCCAGCAGCTTATCTTCCGGGACGGAGACCCAGTACTTC. Amino acid sequence: CASSLSSGTETQYF.

The V call is TRBV6-2 or TRBV6-3, the J call TRBJ2-2; no reliable D call. The CDR3 runs to 14 residues. Germline CDR1 is MNHEY and CDR2 is SVGEGT. V lost 6 bases and J 1 base, leaving 9 bases between the germline ends. CDR3 in DNA: TGTGCCAGCAGACGACCTCAGAACACCGGGGAGCTGTTTTTT. Its translation is CASRRPQNTGELFF.